The 5 T cell receptor beta chains listed next were all sequenced from one sample in a study of neurological immune-mediated disorders. In TCRdb, the 5' RACE reads were re-called with MiXCR into one record per CDR3 protein. The sample consists of about 66,000 distinct CDR3 sequences, 3.4% of them appearing once. Sequencing input: PBMCs. The receptors were gathered from a man between 35 and 55 years old with multiple sclerosis.

This clonotype was found many times. V is TRBV20-1 and J is TRBJ1-5; 7 bases line up with TRBD1. V trimming: 0 bases; J trimming: 6 bases; junction bases outside the gene matches: 5. The germline V gene has CDR1 DFQATT and CDR2 SNEGSKA (reference sequence). This CDR3 is built from 14 residues. CDR3 amino acids: CSARDGRGAQPQHF. The CDR3, as DNA: TGCAGTGCTAGAGATGGCAGGGGGGCTCAGCCCCAGCATTTT.

This clonotype has a count of ten or more. The chain employs TRBV12-3 or TRBV12-4 and TRBJ2-1; 11 nucleotides match TRBD2. The CDR3 is 17 residues long. V trimming: 5 bases; J trimming: 10 bases; junction bases outside the gene matches: 16. Written as DNA, the CDR3 is TGTGCCAGCAGTCCGCGACTAGCGGGACGAGGGGTGGGGGAGCAGTTCTTC. The encoded protein is CASSPRLAGRGVGEQFF.

This clonotype was found a few times. The genes are TRBV7-8 and TRBJ1-5; a possible D gene is TRBD1 (6 bases). CDR3 length: 15 residues. V was shortened by 5 bases and J by 0 bases, with 11 bases between the two germline ends. Germline CDR1 reads SGHVS; CDR2 reads FQNEAQ. CDR3 bases: TGTGCCAGCAGCCAACAGGGTACTAGCAATCAGCCCCAGCATTTT. This translates into CASSQQGTSNQPQHF.

This clonotype has at least ten counts. This chain links TRBV7-2 with TRBJ1-1; D ambiguous. CDR3 size: 13 residues. CDR1 and CDR2 (germline): SGHTA, FQGNSA. Trimming pared 3 bases from V and 7 bases from J, leaving 12 bases between. The CDR3 DNA follows: TGTGCCAGCAGCTTGGTACAGACACTTGAAGCTTTCTTT. This translates into CASSLVQTLEAFF.

This clonotype was seen ten or more times. V usage is TRBV5-5 and J usage is TRBJ1-1; no reliable D call. Trimming took off 0 bases at V and 5 bases at J, with 5 bases between the two ends. The CDR3 is 12 amino acids. CDR1 SGHKS and CDR2 YYEKEE come from the germline V gene (reference sequence). CDR3 DNA: TGTGCCAGCAGCTTGGCCTTTACTGAAGCTTTCTTT. Its protein product is CASSLAFTEAFF.